Below, 5 T cell receptor beta chains from the same sample are listed, as sequenced in a study of T cells in Graves' hyperthyroidism and ophthalmopathy. TCR beta CDR3 sequences were amplified from RNA transcripts. When the TCR CDR3 underwent first-round RT-PCR, the HTBI primer set was used. A single record per CDR3 protein comes from TCRdb applying MiXCR to the multiplex PCR reads. The sample holds some 550,000 distinct CDR3 sequences; roughly 20% are singletons and the top ten take about 26%. Sequencing was performed on blood. Receptors originate from a man between 18 and 35 years old with Graves' hyperthyroidism.

In its sample, this clonotype was seen many times. V is TRBV28 and J is TRBJ2-5; 7 bases agree with TRBD1. Germline V lookup: CDR1 MDHEN, CDR2 SYDVKM. The length of the CDR3 is 17 residues. The trim removed 3 bases at V and 2 bases at J, leaving 12 bases unmatched. In DNA form, the CDR3 reads TGTGCCAGCAGTTTGTGGTTATCCGGGACAGCACAAGAGACCCAGTACTTC. It specifies CASSLWLSGTAQETQYF.

This clonotype was recorded at least ten times. The rearrangement uses TRBV4-1 and TRBJ1-5; D is ambiguous. Trimming removed 0 bases at V and 5 bases at J, with 8 bases between. CDR3 length equals 14 residues. Germline CDR1 MGHRA, CDR2 YSYEKL. The CDR3 DNA follows: TGCGCCAGCAGCCAAGATTCCGGAGATCAGCCCCAGCATTTT. It encodes CASSQDSGDQPQHF.

The chain employs TRBV28 and TRBJ1-2; D call uncertain. CDR1 is MDHEN, CDR2 SYDVKM, per germline. The CDR3 totals 11 residues. Trimming removed 6 bases at V and 7 bases at J, with 9 bases between. The CDR3 is CASSARSGYTF. The CDR3, as DNA: TGTGCCAGCAGCGCCCGGAGTGGCTACACCTTC.

The V gene is TRBV28, the J gene TRBJ1-1; 8 bases are a match to TRBD1. Unmatched junction bases numbered 8, after V lost 5 bases and J lost 3 bases. Germline V gene data show CDR1 as MDHEN and CDR2 as SYDVKM. This CDR3 region has 15 residues. CDR3 sequence reads: CASSPQGAGDTEAFF. The DNA for the CDR3 is TGTGCCAGCAGTCCCCAGGGGGCCGGAGACACTGAAGCTTTCTTT.

This clonotype was counted ten times or more. The chain combines TRBV6-1 with TRBJ2-2; D perhaps matches TRBD2 (5 bases). The V end lost 2 bases, the J end lost 6 bases, and 10 bases lay between the germline ends. Germline V lookup: CDR1 MNHNS, CDR2 SASEGT. The CDR3 spans 14 residues. DNA for the CDR3: TGTGCCAGCAGTGAAATCGGGAATGCCGGGGAGCTGTTTTTT. This encodes CASSEIGNAGELFF.